These T cell receptor beta chains were read from a single sample in a study of beta chain features in type 1 diabetes. Libraries were prepared by immunoSEQ multiplex PCR; TCRdb keeps only in-frame clonotypes and omits some of them. This sample yields roughly 730,000 clones, of which 13% are seen a single time; less than 0.025% belongs to the top ten. Sequencing was performed on naive CD4+ T cells from blood. These receptor sequences come from a man aged 18 to 29 with type 1 diabetes. CDR3s include the opening cysteine and the closing phenylalanine or tryptophan. A D gene is named only where the DNA matches it firmly. Size tells how often a clone was seen (once, few, many) or the class of an expanded clone, and some rows leave it out.

>few|NA|TRBJ1-1|TRBV30
TGTGCCTGGAGTCAGACAGTGAACACTGAAGCTTTCTTT
CAWSQTVNTEAFF
>few|NA|TRBJ1-2|TRBV19
TGTGCCAGTAGTATGGCTTATGGCTACACCTTC
CASSMAYGYTF
>NA|NA|TRBJ2-5|TRBV25-1
TGTGCCAGCAGTGAGGGGCCGTACCAAGAGACCCAGTACTTC
CASSEGPYQETQYF
>few|NA|TRBJ2-1|TRBV18
TGTGCCAGCTCCCTGCTCTCTATGGATGCGTACAATGAGCAGTTCTTC
CASSLLSMDAYNEQFF
>few|NA|TRBJ2-3|TRBV18
TGTGCCAGCTCACCTAAACTCGCTCATTCGGTCGTTAATACGCAGTATTTT
CASSPKLAHSVVNTQYF
>NA|TRBD1|TRBJ1-2|TRBV29-1
TGCAGCGTTGGGGACAGGGCCTTTAGCTTC
CSVGDRAFSF
>few|NA|TRBJ2-7|TRBV7-9
TGTGCCAGCAGCTTAGGGGACAACTCCTACGAGCAGTACTTC
CASSLGDNSYEQYF
>NA|NA|TRBJ1-5|TRBV2
TGTGCCAGCAGTGCCGCCTCGCCCCAGCATTTT
CASSAASPQHF
>NA|TRBD2|TRBJ2-1|TRBV6-6
TGTGCCAGCACCAATGGCGGGGGAGGGAATGAGCAGTTCTTC
CASTNGGGGNEQFF
>NA|NA|TRBJ2-7|TRBV18
TGTGCCAGCTCACCACCGGTAGGGGAAGAGCAGTACTTC
CASSPPVGEEQYF
>few|TRBD1|TRBJ2-5|TRBV6-6
TGTGCCAGCAGAAAGGGACAGCGAGAGACCCAGTACTTC
CASRKGQRETQYF
>NA|NA|TRBJ2-7|TRBV2
TGTGCCAGCAGTGAAAGCTCCGCTACCTACGAGCAGTACTTC
CASSESSATYEQYF
>few|TRBD2|TRBJ2-1|TRBV5-4
TGTGCCAGCAGCCCAACTAGCGGGGGGGCCGAATTGAGGGAGCAGTTCTTC
CASSPTSGGAELREQFF
>NA|NA|TRBJ2-7|TRBV6-5
TGTGCCAGCAGTTATGCACCCTGGGAGCAGTACTTC
CASSYAPWEQYF
>NA|TRBD1|TRBJ2-3|TRBV7-9
TGTGCCAGCAGCTCTCAACAGGGGTCATATACGCAGTATTTT
CASSSQQGSYTQYF
>NA|NA|TRBJ2-7|TRBV7-2
TGTGCCAGCAGCCCAAGGGGTGTCTACGAGCAGTACTTC
CASSPRGVYEQYF
>NA|TRBD2|TRBJ2-7|TRBV30
TGTGCCTGGGGGAGGGGACCCTACGAGCAGTACTTC
CAWGRGPYEQYF
>few|TRBD1|TRBJ2-6|TRBV2
TGTGCCAGCAGTCTCCAGGGACAGGGGGTTCTTGGGGCCAACGTCCTGACTTTC
CASSLQGQGVLGANVLTF
>NA|TRBD2|TRBJ2-3|TRBV4-1
TGCGCCAGCAGCCGAACACGGACTAGCGGGGACCAAAGCCAGTATTTT
CASSRTRTSGDQSQYF
>NA|TRBD1|TRBJ2-7|TRBV18
TGTGCCAGCTCACCACCGGGACAGTCCTACGAGCAGTACTTC
CASSPPGQSYEQYF
>few|NA|TRBJ1-1|TRBV18
TGTGCCAGCTCACCACCGCTTGCGGGTAGGCCTGAAGCTTTCTTT
CASSPPLAGRPEAFF
>NA|NA|TRBJ1-1|TRBV18
TGTGCCAGCTCACCACCGGGGTTCGGCGTGAACACTGAAGCTTTCTTT
CASSPPGFGVNTEAFF
>NA|TRBD1|TRBJ2-3|TRBV19
TGTGCCAGTAGTGAGGGGGCAGGTAGCACAGATACGCAGTATTTT
CASSEGAGSTDTQYF
>few|TRBD1|TRBJ1-1|TRBV27
TGTGCCAGCAGCCGCCAGGGGGACACTGAAGCTTTCTTT
CASSRQGDTEAFF
>few|NA|TRBJ1-5|TRBV7-9
TGTGCCAGCAGTCCGGTGGGATCCAATCAGCCCCAGCATTTT
CASSPVGSNQPQHF
>few|NA|TRBJ2-1|TRBV4-2
TGTGCCAGCAGCGAAGGGTCTCTCATACAGGGATGGGAAGGGAATGAGCAGTTCTTC
CASSEGSLIQGWEGNEQFF
>few|TRBD1|TRBJ1-2|TRBV29-1
TGCAGCGGGGGGACAGTGGGAGGCTACACCTTC
CSGGTVGGYTF
>NA|NA|TRBJ2-3|TRBV7-9
TGTGCCAGCAGCTTAGGACTGGATACGCAGTATTTT
CASSLGLDTQYF
>few|NA|TRBJ1-1|TRBV10-2
TGCGCCAGCAGTGGTTCCTTGGACGGGAGGGACTTT
CASSGSLDGRDF
>few|TRBD2|TRBJ2-1|TRBV5-6
TGTGCCAGCAGCTCCAGACTAGCGGGGGGCCTAGGCTCTGAGCAGTTCTTC
CASSSRLAGGLGSEQFF
>NA|TRBD1|TRBJ1-6|TRBV9
TGTGCCAGCAGCGTGACAGGGGACTATAATTCACCCCTCCACTTT
CASSVTGDYNSPLHF
>NA|NA|TRBJ1-2|TRBV9
TGTGCCAGCAGCGTCGGAGGGGTTAACTATGGCTACACCTTC
CASSVGGVNYGYTF
>NA|NA|TRBJ2-3|TRBV7-9
TGTGCCAGAGGACACGGCCCCACAGATACGCAGTATTTT
CARGHGPTDTQYF
>NA|TRBD1|TRBJ1-1|TRBV19
TGTGCCAGTAGTGCGACAGGGCTGAACACTGAAGCTTTCTTT
CASSATGLNTEAFF
>few|TRBD1|TRBJ1-1|TRBV13
TGTGCCAGCAGCATCGACAGGGGGCGGAGGACTGAAGCTTTCTTT
CASSIDRGRRTEAFF
>few|NA|TRBJ2-7|TRBV13
TGTGCCAGCAGCTCCAACTACGAGCAGTACTTC
CASSSNYEQYF
>NA|NA|TRBJ2-5|TRBV5-4
TGTGCCAGCAGCTTTTCGGGGGAGGTAGAGACCCAGTACTTC
CASSFSGEVETQYF
>NA|NA|TRBJ2-2|TRBV2
TGTGCCAGCAGTAGGGGGGCGAACACCGGGGAGCTGTTTTTT
CASSRGANTGELFF
>NA|NA|TRBJ1-1|TRBV27
TGTGCCAGCAGTTACACAAGAGACACTGAAGCTTTCTTT
CASSYTRDTEAFF
>few|NA|TRBJ1-5|TRBV30
TGTGCCTGGAGTGTACGACAGGCGCAGCCCCAGCATTTT
CAWSVRQAQPQHF
>NA|TRBD2|TRBJ2-7|TRBV7-9
TGTGCCAGCAGCACACAGACTAGCGGGGCCTACGAGCAGTACTTC
CASSTQTSGAYEQYF
>NA|TRBD1|TRBJ1-6|TRBV28
TGTGCCAGCGATCCAGGACAGGGCGATTCACCCCTCCACTTT
CASDPGQGDSPLHF
>NA|TRBD2|TRBJ2-5|TRBV5-6
TGTGCCAGCAGCCCAATTAGCGGGGGGCTGGAGACCCAGTACTTC
CASSPISGGLETQYF
>NA|NA|TRBJ2-5|TRBV7-8
TGTGCCAGCAGCTCCGGACAGCAAGAGACCCAGTACTTC
CASSSGQQETQYF
>few|TRBD1|TRBJ2-2|TRBV19
TGTGCCAGTAGTATAGAGACAGGGGCGGCCGGGGAGCTGTTTTTT
CASSIETGAAGELFF
>NA|NA|TRBJ2-7|TRBV2
TGTGCCAGCAGTAGAGTACAGGGTTTTGTGCAGTACTTC
CASSRVQGFVQYF
>NA|NA|TRBJ2-7|TRBV30
TGTGCCTGGACGACCTCCTACGAGCAGTACTTC
CAWTTSYEQYF
>few|TRBD1|TRBJ1-1|TRBV11-2
TGTGCCAGCAGCAGGGACAGCCTTGAAGCTTTCTTT
CASSRDSLEAFF
>few|NA|TRBJ2-5|TRBV29-1
TGCAGCGGTGTCAGGGGAGAGACCCAGTACTTC
CSGVRGETQYF